This TCR beta chain was found in a study of response to subunit inactivated influenza vaccine. Deletions cut 6 bases from V and 7 bases from J, with 10 bases between. Germline CDR1 and CDR2: MNHEY and SVGEGT. The CDR3 consists of 13 residues. TCRdb reprocessed the RT-PCR reads via MiXCR and lists one record per CDR3 protein. The table records about 570,000 distinct CDR3 sequences, roughly 10% of them present only once. These data were also filed under a second study, of T cells expressing NK-cell markers. As that study records: Scientists made TCR beta cDNA using 5'RACE template switching with UMIs. The use of an anti-gamma-delta TCR antibody, which was added in several experiments, restricted sorting to T cells expressing alpha-beta TCR. Of the CD8+ T cells in about 6 donors, roughly 1.0-7.5% belonged to dominant NKG2C+ clonotypes.

This rearrangement joins TRBV6-2 or TRBV6-3 to TRBJ1-6; no clear D. This material consisted of PBMCs from blood, taken on the day of vaccination. This receptor was taken from a man aged 50-59 years who received an inactivated influenza vaccine. For the CDR3, the DNA is TGTGCCAGCAGGACGGCTAGAAATTCACCCCTCCACTTT. Its protein product is CASRTARNSPLHF.